The 18 T cell receptor beta chains in this list originate from one sample, sequenced in a study of blood T cell repertoires in COVID-19. Clones were read by immunoSEQ multiplex PCR, and TCRdb kept only the in-frame ones, dropping some. The sample consists of a few hundred thousand clones, roughly 88% of them appearing once. Material for sequencing was peripheral blood. The receptors stem from a man aged 25-45 years who had recovered from COVID-19.

In this sample, this clone turned up once. The genes are TRBV11-3 and TRBJ2-5; 9 bases line up with TRBD2. The CDR3 has 15 residues. The J segment lost 5 bases and the V segment lost 2 bases, leaving 6 bases of the junction unmatched. Germline CDR1 SGHNT, CDR2 YENEEA. CDR3 loop: CASSLRLAGYETQYF. DNA for the CDR3: TGTGCCAGCAGCTTACGGCTAGCGGGGTATGAGACCCAGTACTTC.

The rearrangement links TRBV29-1 to TRBJ2-1; possible D gene TRBD2, 5 bases. Germline CDR1 and CDR2: SQVTM and ANQGSEA. The CDR3 consists of 11 residues. V was trimmed by 3 bases and J by 13 bases, leaving 13 bases between them. CDR3 in DNA: TGCAGCGTTGAGGACCTTGAGGGTCAGTTCTTC. This encodes CSVEDLEGQFF.

The gene calls are TRBV12-3 or TRBV12-4 and TRBJ1-2; D unclear. The CDR3 sequence is 13 residues long. Trimming shortened V by 5 bases and J by 5 bases, and 12 bases separated the two germline ends. CDR3 amino acids: CASSQPPEYGYTF. The CDR3, as DNA: TGTGCCAGCAGTCAACCCCCGGAGTATGGCTACACCTTC.

The chain recombines TRBV5-1 with TRBJ2-5, with unresolved D. The germline V and J ends were trimmed by 4 bases and 4 bases, with 8 bases remaining between them. Per the germline V gene, CDR1 is SGHRS and CDR2 is YFSETQ. The CDR3 consists of 12 residues. The CDR3 coding sequence is TGCGCCAGCAGCCTCCCTACAGAGACCCAGTACTTC. Residues: CASSLPTETQYF. The full variable domain, completed using reference TRBV5-1 and TRBJ2-5, is KAGVTQTPRYLIKTRGQQVTLSCSPISGHRSVSWYQQTPGQGLQFLFEYFSETQRNKGNFPGRFSGRQFSNSRSEMNVSTLELGDSALYLCASSLPTETQYFGPGTRLLVL.

The chain recombines TRBV7-2 with TRBJ1-5; no clear D. The length of the CDR3 is 17 residues. Trimming took off 4 bases at V and 2 bases at J, with 18 bases between the two ends. CDR1 and CDR2 (germline): SGHTA, FQGNSA. CDR3 protein: CASSSFSRVRGNQPQHF. CDR3 nucleotide sequence: TGTGCCAGCAGCTCCTTTTCGAGGGTCAGAGGCAATCAGCCCCAGCATTTT.

The chain couples TRBV14 to TRBJ1-3, with a tentative D call TRBD1 (5 bases). V lost 3 bases to trimming and J lost 2 bases, with 11 bases between them. The CDR3 consists of 15 residues. Germline V gene sequence: CDR1 SGHDN, CDR2 FVKESK. CDR3 DNA sequence: TGTGCCAGCAGCCAGTTCCGGACAACTGGAAACACCATATATTTT. Residues: CASSQFRTTGNTIYF.

The chain links TRBV4-1 to TRBJ2-5; 8 nucleotides match TRBD2. The CDR3 sequence is 16 residues long. With 0 bases clipped from V and 9 bases from J, the junction kept 12 bases outside the gene matches. Germline CDR1 MGHRA, CDR2 YSYEKL. The CDR3 loop is CASSQEPAGGTGAQYF. The DNA for the CDR3 is TGCGCCAGCAGCCAAGAACCTGCGGGGGGTACTGGAGCCCAGTACTTC.

This chain uses TRBV14 with TRBJ1-5, with D uncertain. The V end lost 1 base, the J end lost 7 bases, and 11 bases lay between the germline ends. Germline loops: CDR1 SGHDN, CDR2 FVKESK. The CDR3 runs 14 residues. CDR3 DNA: TGTGCCAGCAGCCAAGGGCCGGGTGGCCAGCCCCAGCATTTT. Its protein is CASSQGPGGQPQHF.

V gene TRBV10-3 combines with J gene TRBJ1-3, with a possible D match to TRBD1 (6 bases). Trimming shortened V by 6 bases and J by 0 bases, and 12 bases separated the two germline ends. Germline loops: CDR1 ENHRY, CDR2 SYGVKD. CDR3 length: 15 residues. The chain's CDR3 is CAISYRARSGNTIYF. In DNA form, the CDR3 reads TGTGCCATCAGCTACAGGGCCCGCTCTGGAAACACCATATATTTT.

In DNA form, the CDR3 reads TGCGCCAGCAGCTTGGCCCGGCAGGGGGCAATGAACACTGAAGCTTTCTTT. It encodes CASSLARQGAMNTEAFF. The V call is TRBV5-1, the J call TRBJ1-1; 8 bases agree with TRBD1. Unmatched junction bases numbered 7, after V lost 0 bases and J lost 0 bases. CDR1 and CDR2 from the germline V gene are SGHRS and YFSETQ. This CDR3 comprises 17 residues.

The chain recombines TRBV19 with TRBJ1-3; D is unresolved. The CDR3 totals 13 residues. Germline values: CDR1 LNHDA, CDR2 SQIVND (reference sequence). The V gene lost 7 bases and the J gene lost 0 bases, with 7 bases spanning the gap. The CDR3 reads CASTRDSGNTIYF. The CDR3 region has the DNA TGTGCCAGTACCCGGGACTCTGGAAACACCATATATTTT.

The V and J genes are TRBV7-2 and TRBJ2-5; the match to TRBD1 covers 11 bases. Germline V gives CDR1 SGHTA, CDR2 FQGNSA. This CDR3 has 16 residues. Trimming took 2 bases from V and 4 from J; bases not matched to a gene: 6. CDR3 nucleotide sequence: TGTGCCAGCAGCTTATCCACCGGGACAGGGGGAGAGACCCAGTACTTC. As protein: CASSLSTGTGGETQYF.

The V gene is TRBV6-5, the J gene TRBJ1-3; TRBD1 aligns across 9 bases. After removal of 4 bases from V and 7 bases from J, the junction contained 11 bases not matched to a gene. Germline CDR1 MNHEY, CDR2 SVGAGI. CDR3 size: 16 residues. The CDR3 coding sequence is TGTGCCAGCAGTTCGACAGGGGGAAGGGTGTGGAACACCATATATTTT. As protein: CASSSTGGRVWNTIYF.

This clone was seen once. This sequence joins TRBV4-1 and TRBJ1-4; 8 positions agree with TRBD1. Germline loops: CDR1 MGHRA, CDR2 YSYEKL. This CDR3 has 16 residues. Losses at the gene ends were 4 bases for V and 3 bases for J; bases not matched to a gene: 7. Written as DNA, the CDR3 is TGCGCCAGCAGCCCGGACAGGGATTTGCCTAATGAAAAACTGTTTTTT. Its protein is CASSPDRDLPNEKLFF.

The chain recombines TRBV5-1 with TRBJ2-7; perhaps TRBD2 as D (6 bases). Germline CDR1 reads SGHRS; CDR2 reads YFSETQ. The CDR3 runs to 16 residues. The germline V and J ends were trimmed by 0 bases and 2 bases, with 15 bases remaining between them. The CDR3 sequence is CASSLEWGDPPYEQYF. DNA for the CDR3: TGCGCCAGCAGCTTGGAATGGGGGGACCCCCCCTACGAGCAGTACTTC.

The rearrangement links TRBV5-6 to TRBJ1-5, with a tentative D call TRBD1 (5 bases). The CDR3 extends over 15 amino acids. Germline assignment: CDR1 SGHDT and CDR2 YYEEEE. V lost 2 bases and J lost 2, with 11 bases in between. The CDR3 DNA is TGTGCCAGCAGCTTATCAGGGTACGGCAATCAGCCCCAGCATTTT. Translating it yields CASSLSGYGNQPQHF. Based on the CDR3 plus reference TRBV5-6 and TRBJ1-5, the full variable domain is DAGVTQSPTHLIKTRGQQVTLRCSPKSGHDTVSWYQQALGQGPQFIFQYYEEEERQRGNFPDRFSGHQFPNYSSELNVNALLLGDSALYLCASSLSGYGNQPQHFGDGTRLSIL.

With respect to this clone: This CDR3 is also generated by other DNA sequences in the sample. This chain connects TRBV7-2 to TRBJ1-1; the D gene is possibly TRBD1 (6 bases). Trimming shortened V by 5 bases and J by 1 base, and 8 bases separated the two germline ends. The CDR3 extends over 13 amino acids. Germline V gives CDR1 SGHTA, CDR2 FQGNSA. The CDR3 here is CASSKDRNTEAFF. CDR3 in DNA: TGTGCCAGCAGCAAGGACAGGAACACTGAAGCTTTCTTT.

J is TRBJ2-7 and V is TRBV5-1; 7 bases agree with TRBD1. CDR3 length equals 15 residues. Germline assignment: CDR1 SGHRS and CDR2 YFSETQ. Trimming cost V 0 bases and J 6 bases; bases outside gene matches: 9. CDR3 in amino acids: CASSLGWGNRGEQYF. CDR3 DNA sequence: TGCGCCAGCAGCTTGGGGTGGGGAAACAGGGGCGAGCAGTACTTC.